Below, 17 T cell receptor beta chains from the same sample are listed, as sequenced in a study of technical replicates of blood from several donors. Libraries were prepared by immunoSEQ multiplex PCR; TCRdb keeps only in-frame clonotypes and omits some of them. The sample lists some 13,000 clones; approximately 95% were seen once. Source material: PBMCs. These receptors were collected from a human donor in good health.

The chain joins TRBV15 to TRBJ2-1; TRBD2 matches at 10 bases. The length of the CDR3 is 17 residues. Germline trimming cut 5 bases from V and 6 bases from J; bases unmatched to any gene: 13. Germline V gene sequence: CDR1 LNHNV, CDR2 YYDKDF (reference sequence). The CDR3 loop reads CATSRYTLAGAPNEQFF. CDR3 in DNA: TGTGCCACCAGCCGATATACTCTAGCGGGAGCCCCCAATGAGCAGTTCTTC. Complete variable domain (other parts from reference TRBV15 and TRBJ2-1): DAMVIQNPRYQVTQFGKPVTLSCSQTLNHNVMYWYQQKSSQAPKLLFHYYDKDFNNEADTPDNFQSRRPNTSFCFLDIRSPGLGDTAMYLCATSRYTLAGAPNEQFFGPGTRLTVL.

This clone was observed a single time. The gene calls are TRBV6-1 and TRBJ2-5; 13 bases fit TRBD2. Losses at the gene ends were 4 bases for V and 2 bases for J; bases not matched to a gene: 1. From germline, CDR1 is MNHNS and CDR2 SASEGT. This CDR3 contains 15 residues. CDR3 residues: CASSGGLAGQETQYF. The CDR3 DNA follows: TGTGCCAGCAGTGGGGGACTAGCGGGGCAAGAGACCCAGTACTTC.

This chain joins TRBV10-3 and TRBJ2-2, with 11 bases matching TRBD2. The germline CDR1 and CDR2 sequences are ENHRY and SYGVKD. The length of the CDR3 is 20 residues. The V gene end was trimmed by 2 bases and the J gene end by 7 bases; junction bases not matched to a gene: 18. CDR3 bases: TGTGCCATCAGTGAGCCGGGGGATTGGAGACTAGCGGGATTGGGCGGGGAGCTGTTTTTT. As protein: CAISEPGDWRLAGLGGELFF.

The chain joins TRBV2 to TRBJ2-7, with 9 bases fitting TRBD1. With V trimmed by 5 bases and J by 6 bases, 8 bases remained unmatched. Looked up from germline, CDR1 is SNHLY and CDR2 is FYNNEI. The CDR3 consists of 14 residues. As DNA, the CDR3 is TGTGCCAGCAGTCGGGACAGGGCCGGGAGCGAGCAGTACTTC. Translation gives CASSRDRAGSEQYF.

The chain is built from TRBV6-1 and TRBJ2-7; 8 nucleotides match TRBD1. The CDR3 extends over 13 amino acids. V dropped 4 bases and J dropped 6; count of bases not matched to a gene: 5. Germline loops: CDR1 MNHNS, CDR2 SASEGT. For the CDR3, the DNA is TGTGCCAGCAGTGGTCAAGGACAGGGCGAGCAGTACTTC. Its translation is CASSGQGQGEQYF.

The CDR3 nucleotides are TGCGCCAGCAGCTTGGGACTAGCGGGAGGGGCGAACACCGGGGAGCTGTTTTTT. This encodes CASSLGLAGGANTGELFF. The chain recombines TRBV5-1 with TRBJ2-2, with TRBD2 matching 14 bases. The CDR3 sequence is 18 residues long. Germline V gene sequence: CDR1 SGHRS, CDR2 YFSETQ. The J segment lost 0 bases and the V segment lost 0 bases, leaving 1 base of the junction unmatched.

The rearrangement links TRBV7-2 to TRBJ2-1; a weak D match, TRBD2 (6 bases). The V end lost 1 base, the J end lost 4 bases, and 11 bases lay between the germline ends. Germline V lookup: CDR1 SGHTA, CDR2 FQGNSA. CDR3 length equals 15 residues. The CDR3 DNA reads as TGTGCCAGCAGCTTAGTGCGGGACCAATACAATGAGCAGTTCTTC. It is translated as CASSLVRDQYNEQFF.

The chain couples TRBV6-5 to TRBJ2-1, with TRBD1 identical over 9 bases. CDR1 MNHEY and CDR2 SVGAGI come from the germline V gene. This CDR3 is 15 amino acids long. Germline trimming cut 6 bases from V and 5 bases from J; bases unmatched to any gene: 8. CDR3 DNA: TGTGCCAGCAGCGGACTGGGACAGGGAAACAATGAGCAGTTCTTC. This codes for CASSGLGQGNNEQFF.

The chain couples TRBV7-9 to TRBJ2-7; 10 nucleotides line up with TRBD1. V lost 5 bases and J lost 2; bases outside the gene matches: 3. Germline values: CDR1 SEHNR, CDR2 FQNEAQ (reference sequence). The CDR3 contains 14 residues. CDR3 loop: CASSMGQGTYEQYF. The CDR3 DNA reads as TGTGCCAGCAGCATGGGACAGGGGACCTACGAGCAGTACTTC.

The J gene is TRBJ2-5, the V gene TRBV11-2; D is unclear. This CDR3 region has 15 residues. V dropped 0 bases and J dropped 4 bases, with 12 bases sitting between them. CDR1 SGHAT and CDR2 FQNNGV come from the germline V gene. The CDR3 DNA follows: TGTGCCAGCAGCTTAGATGTTCCAGGTGGAGAGACCCAGTACTTC. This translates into CASSLDVPGGETQYF.

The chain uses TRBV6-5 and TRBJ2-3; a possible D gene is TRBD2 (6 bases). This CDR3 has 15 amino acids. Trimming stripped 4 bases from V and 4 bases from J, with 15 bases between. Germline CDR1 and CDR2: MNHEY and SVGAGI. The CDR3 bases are TGTGCCAGCAGTTTTTACGGGAGCCAGCCAGATACGCAGTATTTT. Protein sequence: CASSFYGSQPDTQYF.

The CDR3 loop is CASSLKFDFRSQPQHF. The CDR3 nucleotides are TGTGCCAGCAGCTTGAAGTTCGACTTTAGGAGCCAGCCCCAGCATTTT. V gene TRBV5-6 combines with J gene TRBJ1-5, with D uncertain. The CDR3 runs 16 residues. V lost 1 base and J 7 bases, leaving 18 bases between the germline ends. Germline-derived CDR1 and CDR2 are SGHDT and YYEEEE.

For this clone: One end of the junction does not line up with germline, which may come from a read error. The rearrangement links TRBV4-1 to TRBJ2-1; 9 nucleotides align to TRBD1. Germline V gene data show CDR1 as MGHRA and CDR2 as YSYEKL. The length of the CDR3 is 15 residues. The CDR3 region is CAGSVPGTGMDEQFF. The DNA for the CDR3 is TGCGCCGGCAGTGTACCCGGGACAGGGATGGATGAGCAGTTCTTC.

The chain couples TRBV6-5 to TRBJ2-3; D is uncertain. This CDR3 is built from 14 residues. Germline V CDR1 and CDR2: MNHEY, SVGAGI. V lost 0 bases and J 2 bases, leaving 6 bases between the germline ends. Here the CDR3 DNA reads TGTGCCAGCAGTTACTCGAGTTTCACAGATACGCAGTATTTT. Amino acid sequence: CASSYSSFTDTQYF.

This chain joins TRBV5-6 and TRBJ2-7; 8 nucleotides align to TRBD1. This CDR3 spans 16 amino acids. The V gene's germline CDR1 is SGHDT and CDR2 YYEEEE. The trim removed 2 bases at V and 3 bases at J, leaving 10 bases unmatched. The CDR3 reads CASSLAPGGERYEQYF. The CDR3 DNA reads TGTGCCAGCAGCTTAGCCCCAGGGGGCGAGCGCTACGAGCAGTACTTC.

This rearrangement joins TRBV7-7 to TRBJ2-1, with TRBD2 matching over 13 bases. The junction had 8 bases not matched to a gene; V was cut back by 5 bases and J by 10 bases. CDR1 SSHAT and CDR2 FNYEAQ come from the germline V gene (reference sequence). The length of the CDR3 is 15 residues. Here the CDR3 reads CASSQLAGGPDEQFF. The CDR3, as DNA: TGTGCCAGCAGCCAACTAGCGGGAGGGCCCGACGAGCAGTTCTTC. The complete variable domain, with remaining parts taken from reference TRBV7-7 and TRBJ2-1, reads GAGVSQSPRYKVTKRGQDVTLRCDPISSHATLYWYQQALGQGPEFLTYFNYEAQPDKSGLPSDRFSAERPEGSISTLTIQRTEQRDSAMYRCASSQLAGGPDEQFFGPGTRLTVL.

CDR3 nucleotide sequence: TGTGCCAGCTCACCACCGGCGCGGGAGGGAACCGGGGAGCTGTTTTTT. Protein product: CASSPPAREGTGELFF. This sequence joins TRBV18 and TRBJ2-2, with TRBD2 matching over 9 bases. The germline V gene encodes CDR1 KGHSH and CDR2 LQKENI. The trim removed 0 bases at V and 5 bases at J, leaving 4 bases unmatched. The CDR3 has 16 amino acids.